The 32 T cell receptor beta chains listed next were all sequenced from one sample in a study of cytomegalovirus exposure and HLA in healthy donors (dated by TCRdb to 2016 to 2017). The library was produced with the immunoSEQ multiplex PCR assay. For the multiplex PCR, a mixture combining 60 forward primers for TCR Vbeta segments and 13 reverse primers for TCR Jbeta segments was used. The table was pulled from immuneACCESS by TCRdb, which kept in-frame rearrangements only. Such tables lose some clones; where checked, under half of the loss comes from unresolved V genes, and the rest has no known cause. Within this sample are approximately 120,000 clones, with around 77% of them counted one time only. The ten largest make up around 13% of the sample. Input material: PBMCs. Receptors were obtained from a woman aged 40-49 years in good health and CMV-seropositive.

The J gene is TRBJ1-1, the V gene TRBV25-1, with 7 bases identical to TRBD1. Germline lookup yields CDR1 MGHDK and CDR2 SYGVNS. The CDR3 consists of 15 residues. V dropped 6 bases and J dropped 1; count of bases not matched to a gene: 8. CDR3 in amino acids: CASSPGGTANTEAFF. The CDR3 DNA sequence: TGTGCCAGCAGCCCAGGGGGGACAGCGAACACTGAAGCTTTCTTT.

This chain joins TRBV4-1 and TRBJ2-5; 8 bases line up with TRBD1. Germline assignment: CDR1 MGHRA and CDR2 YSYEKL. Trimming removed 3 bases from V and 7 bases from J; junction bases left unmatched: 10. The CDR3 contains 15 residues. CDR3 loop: CASSQEQGVPGTQYF. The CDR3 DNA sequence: TGCGCCAGCAGCCAGGAACAGGGGGTCCCGGGGACCCAGTACTTC.

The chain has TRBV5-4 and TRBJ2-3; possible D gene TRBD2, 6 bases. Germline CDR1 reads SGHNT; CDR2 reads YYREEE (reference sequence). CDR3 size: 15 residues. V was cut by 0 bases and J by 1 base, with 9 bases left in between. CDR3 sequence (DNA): TGTGCCAGCAGCTTGGTAGCTAGCGGCACAGATACGCAGTATTTT. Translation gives CASSLVASGTDTQYF.

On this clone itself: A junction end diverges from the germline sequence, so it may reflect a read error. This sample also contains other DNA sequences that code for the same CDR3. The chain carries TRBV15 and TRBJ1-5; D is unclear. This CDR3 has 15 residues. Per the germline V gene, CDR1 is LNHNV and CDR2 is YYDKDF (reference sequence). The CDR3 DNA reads TGTGCCACCAGCAGAGAAGGACTGGGCAATCAGCCTCAGCATTTT. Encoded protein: CATSREGLGNQPQHF. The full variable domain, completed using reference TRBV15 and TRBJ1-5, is DAMVIQNPRYQVTQFGKPVTLSCSQTLNHNVMYWYQQKSSQAPKLLFHYYDKDFNNEADTPDNFQSRRPNTSFCFLDIRSPGLGDTAMYLCATSREGLGNQPQHFGDGTRLSIL.

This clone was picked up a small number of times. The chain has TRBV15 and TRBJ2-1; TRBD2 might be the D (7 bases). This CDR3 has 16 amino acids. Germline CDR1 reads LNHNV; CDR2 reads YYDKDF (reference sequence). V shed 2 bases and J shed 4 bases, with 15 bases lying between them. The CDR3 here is CATSRFRSGTYNEQFF. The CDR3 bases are TGTGCCACCAGCAGATTTAGGAGCGGGACATACAATGAGCAGTTCTTC.

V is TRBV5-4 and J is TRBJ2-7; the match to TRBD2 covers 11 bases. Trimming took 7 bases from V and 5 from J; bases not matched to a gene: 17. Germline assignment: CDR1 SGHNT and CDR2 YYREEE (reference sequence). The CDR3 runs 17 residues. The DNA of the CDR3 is TGTGCCAGCTCTCCCCAACTACTAGCGGGAGTATCGAACGAGCAGTACTTC. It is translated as CASSPQLLAGVSNEQYF.

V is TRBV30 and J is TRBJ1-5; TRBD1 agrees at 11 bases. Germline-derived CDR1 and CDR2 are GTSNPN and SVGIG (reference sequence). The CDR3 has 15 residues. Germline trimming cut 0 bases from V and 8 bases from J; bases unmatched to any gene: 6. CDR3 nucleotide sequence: TGTGCCTGGAGTGTAGGGACAGGGGGTTGGGAGCCCCAGCATTTT. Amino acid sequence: CAWSVGTGGWEPQHF.

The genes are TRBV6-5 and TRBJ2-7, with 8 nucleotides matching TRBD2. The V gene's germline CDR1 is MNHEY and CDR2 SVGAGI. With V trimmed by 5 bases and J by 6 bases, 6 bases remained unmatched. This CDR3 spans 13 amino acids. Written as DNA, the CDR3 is TGTGCCAGCAGTCGGACTAGCCGTAGCGAGCAGTACTTC. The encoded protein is CASSRTSRSEQYF.

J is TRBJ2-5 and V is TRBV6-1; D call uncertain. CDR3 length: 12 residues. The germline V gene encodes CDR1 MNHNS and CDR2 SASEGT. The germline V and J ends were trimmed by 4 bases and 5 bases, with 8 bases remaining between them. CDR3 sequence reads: CASSGSRETQYF. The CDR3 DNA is TGTGCCAGCAGTGGGAGTCGGGAGACCCAGTACTTC.

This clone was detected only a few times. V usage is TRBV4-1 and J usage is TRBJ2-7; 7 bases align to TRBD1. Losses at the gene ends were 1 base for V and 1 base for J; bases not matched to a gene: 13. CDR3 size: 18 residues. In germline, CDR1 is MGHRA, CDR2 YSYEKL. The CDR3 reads CASSQVRYSGTVSYEQYF. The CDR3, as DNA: TGCGCCAGCAGCCAAGTACGATATTCGGGGACAGTATCCTACGAGCAGTACTTC.

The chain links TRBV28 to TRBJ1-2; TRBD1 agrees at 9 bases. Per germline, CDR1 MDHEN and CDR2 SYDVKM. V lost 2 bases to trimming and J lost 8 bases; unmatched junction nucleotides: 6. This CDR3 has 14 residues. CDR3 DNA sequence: TGTGCCAGCAGTTTAGGACAGGGGCTCCGAGGCTACACCTTC. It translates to CASSLGQGLRGYTF.

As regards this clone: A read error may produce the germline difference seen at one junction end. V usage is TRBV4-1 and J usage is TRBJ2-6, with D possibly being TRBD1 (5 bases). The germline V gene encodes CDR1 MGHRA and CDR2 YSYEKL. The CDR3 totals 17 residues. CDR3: CASSQVPDPSGANGLTF. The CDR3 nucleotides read TGCGCCAGCAGCCAAGTCCCCGATCCCTCTGGGGCCAACGGCCTGACTTTC.

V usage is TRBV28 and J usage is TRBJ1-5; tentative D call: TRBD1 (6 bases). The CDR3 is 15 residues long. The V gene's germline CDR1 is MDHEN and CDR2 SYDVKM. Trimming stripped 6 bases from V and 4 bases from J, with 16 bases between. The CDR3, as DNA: TGTGCCAGCAGCCCAAATGGGCAGGGGAATCAGCCCCAGCATTTT. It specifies CASSPNGQGNQPQHF.

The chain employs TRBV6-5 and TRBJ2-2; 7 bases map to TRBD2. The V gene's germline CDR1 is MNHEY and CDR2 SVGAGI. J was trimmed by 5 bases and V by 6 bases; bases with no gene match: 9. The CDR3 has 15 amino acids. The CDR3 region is CASSRGERGTGELFF. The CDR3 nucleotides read TGTGCCAGCAGCCGGGGGGAGAGGGGTACCGGGGAGCTGTTTTTT.

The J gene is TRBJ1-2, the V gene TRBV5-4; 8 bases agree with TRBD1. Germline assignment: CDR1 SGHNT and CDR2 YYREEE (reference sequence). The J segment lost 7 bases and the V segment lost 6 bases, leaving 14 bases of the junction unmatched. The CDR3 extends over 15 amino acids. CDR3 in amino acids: CASTPGGSTSSGYTF. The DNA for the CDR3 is TGTGCCAGCACCCCAGGGGGCTCCACCTCCAGTGGCTACACCTTC.

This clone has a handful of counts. In DNA, the CDR3 is TGCGCCAGCAGCTTGGTACAGGGGGCGTATGAGCAGTTCTTC. Amino acids: CASSLVQGAYEQFF. The chain employs TRBV5-1 and TRBJ2-1, with 9 bases lining up with TRBD1. V lost 0 bases, J lost 8 bases, and 3 bases stayed unmatched. The germline CDR1 and CDR2 sequences are SGHRS and YFSETQ. CDR3 size: 14 residues.

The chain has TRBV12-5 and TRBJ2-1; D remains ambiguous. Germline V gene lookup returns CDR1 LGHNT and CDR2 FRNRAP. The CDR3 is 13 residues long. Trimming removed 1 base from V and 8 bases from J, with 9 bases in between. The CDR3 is CASGLEQRYEQFF. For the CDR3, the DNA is TGTGCTAGTGGTTTGGAGCAACGGTATGAGCAGTTCTTC.

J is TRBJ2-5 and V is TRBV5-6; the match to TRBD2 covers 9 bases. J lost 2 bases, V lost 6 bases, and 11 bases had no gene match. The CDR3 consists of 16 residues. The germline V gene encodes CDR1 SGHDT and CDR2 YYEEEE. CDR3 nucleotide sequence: TGTGCCAGCAACGATGTCAGTAGCGGGAGACAAGAGACCCAGTACTTC. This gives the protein CASNDVSSGRQETQYF.

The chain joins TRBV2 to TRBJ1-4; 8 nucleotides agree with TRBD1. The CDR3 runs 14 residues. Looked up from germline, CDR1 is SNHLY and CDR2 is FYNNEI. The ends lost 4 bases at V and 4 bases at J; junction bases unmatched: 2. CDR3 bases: TGTGCCAGCAGTGTTACAGGGGGTAATGAAAAACTGTTTTTT. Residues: CASSVTGGNEKLFF.

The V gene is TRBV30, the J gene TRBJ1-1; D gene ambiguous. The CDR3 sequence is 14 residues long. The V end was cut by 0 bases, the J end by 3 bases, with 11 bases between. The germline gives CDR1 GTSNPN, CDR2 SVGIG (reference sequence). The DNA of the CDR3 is TGTGCCTGGAGTGTGCCGGAGAGGTACACTGAAGCTTTCTTT. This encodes CAWSVPERYTEAFF.

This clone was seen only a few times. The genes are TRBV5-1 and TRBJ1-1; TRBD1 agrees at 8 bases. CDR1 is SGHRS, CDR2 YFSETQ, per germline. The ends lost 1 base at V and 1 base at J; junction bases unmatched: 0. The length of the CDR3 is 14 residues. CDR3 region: CASSLTGGNTEAFF. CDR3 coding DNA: TGCGCCAGCAGCTTGACAGGGGGGAACACTGAAGCTTTCTTT.

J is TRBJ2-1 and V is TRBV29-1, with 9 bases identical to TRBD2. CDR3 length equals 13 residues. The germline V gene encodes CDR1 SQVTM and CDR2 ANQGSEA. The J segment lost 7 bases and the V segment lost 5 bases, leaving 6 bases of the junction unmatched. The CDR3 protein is CSVSGRLENEQFF. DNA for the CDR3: TGCAGCGTTAGCGGGAGGTTAGAGAATGAGCAGTTCTTC.

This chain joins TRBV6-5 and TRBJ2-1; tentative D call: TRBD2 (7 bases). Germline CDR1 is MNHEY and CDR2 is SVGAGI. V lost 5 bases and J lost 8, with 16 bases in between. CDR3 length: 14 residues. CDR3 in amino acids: CASSRGARGDEQFF. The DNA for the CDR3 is TGTGCCAGCAGTAGGGGGGCCCGGGGGGATGAGCAGTTCTTC.

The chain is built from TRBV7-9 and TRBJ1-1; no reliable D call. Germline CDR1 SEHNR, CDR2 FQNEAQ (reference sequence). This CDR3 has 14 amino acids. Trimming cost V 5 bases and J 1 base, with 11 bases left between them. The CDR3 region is CASSPRRGNTEAFF. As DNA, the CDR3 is TGTGCCAGCAGCCCTAGGCGGGGGAACACTGAAGCTTTCTTT. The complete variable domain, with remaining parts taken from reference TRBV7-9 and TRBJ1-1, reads DTGVSQNPRHKITKRGQNVTFRCDPISEHNRLYWYRQTLGQGPEFLTYFQNEAQLEKSRLLSDRFSAERPKGSFSTLEIQRTEQGDSAMYLCASSPRRGNTEAFFGQGTRLTVV.

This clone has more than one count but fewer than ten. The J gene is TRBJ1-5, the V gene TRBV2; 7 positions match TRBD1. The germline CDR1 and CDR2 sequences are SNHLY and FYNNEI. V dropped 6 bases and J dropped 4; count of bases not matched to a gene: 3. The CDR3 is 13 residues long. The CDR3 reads CASRRDSNQPQHF. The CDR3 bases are TGTGCCAGCAGAAGGGACAGTAATCAGCCCCAGCATTTT.

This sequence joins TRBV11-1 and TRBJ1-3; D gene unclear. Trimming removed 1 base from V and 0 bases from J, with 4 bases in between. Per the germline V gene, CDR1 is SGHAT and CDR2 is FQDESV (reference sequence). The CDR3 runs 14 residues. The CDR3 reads CASSLDHSGNTIYF. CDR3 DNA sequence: TGTGCCAGCAGCTTAGATCACTCTGGAAACACCATATATTTT.

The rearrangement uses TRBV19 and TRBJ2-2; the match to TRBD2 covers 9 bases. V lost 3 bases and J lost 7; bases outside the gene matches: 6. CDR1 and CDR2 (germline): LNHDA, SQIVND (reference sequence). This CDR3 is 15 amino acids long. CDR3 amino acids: CASSISSGIVGELFF. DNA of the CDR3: TGTGCCAGTAGTATCTCTAGCGGGATAGTCGGGGAGCTGTTTTTT.

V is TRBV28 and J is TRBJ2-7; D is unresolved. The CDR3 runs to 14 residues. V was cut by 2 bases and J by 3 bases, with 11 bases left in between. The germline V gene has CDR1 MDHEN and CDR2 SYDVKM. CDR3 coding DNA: TGTGCCAGCAGTTTAAGGAGTCAGCGCTACGAGCAGTACTTC. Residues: CASSLRSQRYEQYF. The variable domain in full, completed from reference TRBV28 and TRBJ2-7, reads DVKVTQSSRYLVKRTGEKVFLECVQDMDHENMFWYRQDPGLGLRLIYFSYDVKMKEKGDIPEGYSVSREKKERFSLILESASTNQTSMYLCASSLRSQRYEQYFGPGTRLTVT.

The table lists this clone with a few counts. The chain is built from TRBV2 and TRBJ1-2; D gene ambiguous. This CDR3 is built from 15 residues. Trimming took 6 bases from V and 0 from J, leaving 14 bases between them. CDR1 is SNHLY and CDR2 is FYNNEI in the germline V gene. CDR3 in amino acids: CASRARLLANYGYTF. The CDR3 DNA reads TGTGCCAGCAGGGCCAGACTCCTAGCTAACTATGGCTACACCTTC.

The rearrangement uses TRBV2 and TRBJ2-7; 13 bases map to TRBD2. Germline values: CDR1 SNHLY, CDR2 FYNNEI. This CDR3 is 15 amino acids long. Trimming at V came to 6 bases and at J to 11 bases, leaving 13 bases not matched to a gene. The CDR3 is CASRERTSGRELEYF. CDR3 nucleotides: TGTGCCAGCAGAGAGAGGACTAGCGGGAGAGAATTAGAGTACTTC.

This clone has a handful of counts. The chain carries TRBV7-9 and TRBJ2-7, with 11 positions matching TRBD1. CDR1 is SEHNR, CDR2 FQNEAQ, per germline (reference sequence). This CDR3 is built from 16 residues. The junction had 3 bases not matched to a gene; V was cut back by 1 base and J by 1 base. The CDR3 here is CASSLEGQGDSYEQYF. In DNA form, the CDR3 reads TGTGCCAGCAGCTTAGAGGGACAGGGGGATTCCTACGAGCAGTACTTC.

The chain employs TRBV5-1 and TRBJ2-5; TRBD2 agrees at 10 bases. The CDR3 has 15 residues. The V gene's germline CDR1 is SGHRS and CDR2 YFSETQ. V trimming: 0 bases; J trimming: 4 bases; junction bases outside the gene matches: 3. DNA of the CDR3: TGCGCCAGCAGCTTGGTGGGACTAGCGAGAGAGACCCAGTACTTC. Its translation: CASSLVGLARETQYF.